A single TCR beta chain is shown here with its context. Its specificity is unknown. This entry comes from a study of CD8 T cells in ankylosing spondylitis. Findings and caveats of the study: Disease-associated clonotypes exhibited CD8+ identity and were relatively infrequent in peripheral blood. Disease-linked clones reportedly showed significant enrichment in matched ankylosing spondylitis synovial fluid. It appeared that ankylosing spondylitis blood was characterized by a TCR beta motif of several highly homologous variants.

Scientists made TCR beta libraries using quantitative 5'-RACE with molecular barcodes. One entry per CDR3 protein, called by TCRdb with MiXCR from the 5' RACE reads. This table holds about 400,000 distinct CDR3 sequences, around 20% found once. The CDR3 extends over 15 amino acids. Trimming pared 5 bases from V and 1 base from J, leaving 9 bases between. CDR1 and CDR2 (germline): MNHEY, SMNVEV (reference sequence). The TCR was taken from a male donor with ankylosing spondylitis or in good health (not recorded which). Material: blood, either unsorted or a sorted T cell fraction (not recorded which). The V and J genes are TRBV27 and TRBJ2-6; D gene ambiguous. CDR3 protein: CASSISGSGANVLTF. In DNA form, the CDR3 reads TGTGCCAGCAGTATCTCCGGGTCTGGGGCCAACGTCCTGACTTTC.